Listed below are T cell receptor beta chains from one sample, sequenced in a study of CD8 T cells in Susac syndrome. TCRdb re-derived calls from the immunoSEQ multiplex PCR reads in MiXCR, one entry per CDR3 protein. The table has 150,000 to 200,000 distinct CDR3 sequences, more than 90% seen once. The sequencing input was CD4+ T cells from PBMCs. The source is a human donor in good health. Both conserved end residues are part of each CDR3. The D gene is left open where the match is weak. Not every row has a clone size; where given, it reads once, few, many or a size class.

TRBJ1-1 | NA | TRBV3-1 | NA | CASSQEEGRDTEAFF | TGTGCCAGCAGCCAAGAAGAAGGGAGGGACACTGAAGCTTTCTTT
TRBJ2-7 | NA | TRBV7-2 | NA | CASSFGPAPYEQYF | TGTGCCAGCAGCTTCGGTCCGGCCCCCTACGAGCAGTACTTC
TRBJ2-5 | NA | TRBV3-1 | NA | CASSQVGAETQYF | TGTGCCAGCAGCCAAGTAGGGGCAGAGACCCAGTACTTC
TRBJ2-7 | NA | TRBV4-3 | once | CASSQVGGPDEQYF | TGCGCCAGCAGCCAAGTCGGGGGGCCGGACGAGCAGTACTTC
TRBJ2-6 | NA | TRBV12-3/TRBV12-4 | NA | CASSFGRSGANVLTF | TGTGCCAGCAGTTTTGGTCGCTCTGGGGCCAACGTCCTGACTTTC
TRBJ1-2 | TRBD1 | TRBV4-1 | NA | CASSQPRQGKGYGYTF | TGCGCCAGCAGCCAACCAAGACAGGGGAAAGGCTATGGCTACACCTTC
TRBJ2-1 | TRBD2 | TRBV3-1 | NA | CASSSLAGNNEQFF | TGTGCCAGCAGCTCCCTAGCGGGGAACAATGAGCAGTTCTTC
TRBJ2-7 | TRBD1 | TRBV30 | once | CAWSSRGQVPYEQYF | TGTGCCTGGAGCTCCCGAGGACAGGTCCCCTACGAGCAGTACTTC
TRBJ2-1 | TRBD1 | TRBV20-1 | NA | CSARPPGQVYNEQFF | TGCAGTGCTAGGCCTCCGGGACAGGTCTACAATGAGCAGTTCTTC
TRBJ2-4 | NA | TRBV7-2 | NA | CASSLFEEVAKNIQYF | TGTGCCAGCAGCTTATTCGAGGAGGTGGCCAAAAACATTCAGTACTTC
TRBJ1-2 | NA | TRBV20-1 | once | CSAREQNYGYTF | TGCAGTGCTAGGGAACAGAACTATGGCTACACCTTC
TRBJ2-1 | NA | TRBV11-2 | NA | CASSLDLFQPRF | TGTGCCAGCAGCTTAGATCTATTCCAGCCCCGCTTC